The 3 T cell receptor beta chains presented below share a single source sample, sequenced in a study of shared clonotypes between healthy human individuals. Sequencing was performed with immunoSEQ multiplex PCR; in TCRdb, only in-frame clones are kept and a portion is missing. The table lists approximately 500,000 clones, more than 75% of them singletons, with 12% in the top ten. The specimen was PBMCs. Receptors originate from a woman between 40 and 50 years old in good health. Some clones in this sample may be carry-over from other donors' samples.

V usage is TRBV7-9 and J usage is TRBJ2-5, with unresolved D. V was trimmed by 1 base and J by 5 bases, leaving 5 bases between them. The CDR3 has 12 residues. CDR1 and CDR2 (germline): SEHNR, FQNEAQ (reference sequence). The CDR3 loop reads CASSLVDETQYF. CDR3 nucleotides: TGTGCCAGCAGCTTAGTCGACGAGACCCAGTACTTC.

V and J are TRBV7-2 and TRBJ2-1; a possible D gene is TRBD2 (6 bases). CDR3 size: 14 residues. V dropped 3 bases and J dropped 2 bases, with 8 bases sitting between them. From germline, CDR1 is SGHTA and CDR2 FQGNSA. CDR3 in DNA: TGTGCCAGCAGCTTGGCGGGAACCTACAATGAGCAGTTCTTC. Protein sequence: CASSLAGTYNEQFF.

Concerning this clone: The identical CDR3 is also encoded by other nucleotide sequences in the sample. The chain carries TRBV18 and TRBJ2-1; 12 positions match TRBD2. CDR1 and CDR2 (germline): KGHSH, LQKENI. The CDR3 contains 16 residues. V gave up 4 bases and J gave up 1 base; unmatched junction bases: 2. CDR3 bases: TGTGCCAGCTCACTTGGACTAGCGGGGTCCTACAATGAGCAGTTCTTC. It encodes CASSLGLAGSYNEQFF.